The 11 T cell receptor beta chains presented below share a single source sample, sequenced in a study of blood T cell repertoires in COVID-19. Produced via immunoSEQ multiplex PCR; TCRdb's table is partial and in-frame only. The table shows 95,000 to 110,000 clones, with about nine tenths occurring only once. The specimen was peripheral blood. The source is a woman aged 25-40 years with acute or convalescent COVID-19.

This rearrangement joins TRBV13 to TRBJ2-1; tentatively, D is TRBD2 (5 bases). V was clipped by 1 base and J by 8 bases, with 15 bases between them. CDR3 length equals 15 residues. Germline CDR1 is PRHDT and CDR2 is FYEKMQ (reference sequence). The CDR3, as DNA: TGTGCCAGCAGCTTAGTCCTAGCCCCCACGGATGAGCAGTTCTTC. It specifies CASSLVLAPTDEQFF.

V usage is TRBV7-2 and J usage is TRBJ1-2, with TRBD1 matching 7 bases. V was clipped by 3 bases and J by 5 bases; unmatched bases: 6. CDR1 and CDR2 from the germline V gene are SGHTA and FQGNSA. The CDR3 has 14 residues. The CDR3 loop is CASSFETGPYGYTF. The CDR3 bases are TGTGCCAGCAGCTTCGAGACAGGGCCATATGGCTACACCTTC.

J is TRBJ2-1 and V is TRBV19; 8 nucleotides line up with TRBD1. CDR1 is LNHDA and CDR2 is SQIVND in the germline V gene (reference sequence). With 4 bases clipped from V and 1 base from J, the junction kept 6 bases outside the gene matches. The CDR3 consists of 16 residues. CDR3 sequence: CASSNRQGTSYNEQFF. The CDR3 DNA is TGTGCCAGTAGTAACAGACAGGGGACTTCCTACAATGAGCAGTTCTTC.

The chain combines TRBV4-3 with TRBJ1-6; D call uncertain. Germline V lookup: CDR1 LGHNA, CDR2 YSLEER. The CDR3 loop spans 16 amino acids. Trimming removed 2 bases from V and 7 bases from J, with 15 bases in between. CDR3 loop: CASSQILQAVNSPLHF. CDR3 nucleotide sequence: TGCGCCAGCAGCCAAATACTCCAGGCCGTCAATTCACCCCTCCACTTT.

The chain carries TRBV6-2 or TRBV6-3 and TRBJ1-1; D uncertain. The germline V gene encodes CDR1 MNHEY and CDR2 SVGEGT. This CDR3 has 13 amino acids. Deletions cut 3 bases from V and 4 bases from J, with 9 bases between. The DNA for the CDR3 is TGTGCCAGCAGTTATACGGGGAGCACTGAAGCTTTCTTT. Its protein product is CASSYTGSTEAFF.

CDR3 protein: CASSLVGRGRRDGYTF. In DNA form, the CDR3 reads TGTGCCAGCAGCTTAGTCGGGAGGGGGCGCAGGGATGGCTACACCTTC. The chain carries TRBV11-2 and TRBJ1-2, with 7 bases aligning to TRBD1. The junction had 11 bases not matched to a gene; V was cut back by 1 base and J by 6 bases. Germline assignment: CDR1 SGHAT and CDR2 FQNNGV. CDR3 size: 16 residues.

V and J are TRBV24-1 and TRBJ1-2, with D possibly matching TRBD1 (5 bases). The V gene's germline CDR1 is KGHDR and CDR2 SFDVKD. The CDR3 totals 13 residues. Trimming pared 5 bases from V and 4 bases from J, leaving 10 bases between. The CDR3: CATSGGQGYGYTF. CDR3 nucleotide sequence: TGTGCCACCAGTGGAGGTCAGGGCTATGGCTACACCTTC.

CDR3 loop: CASSSRQGPSYEQYF. The DNA for the CDR3 is TGTGCCAGCAGCTCTAGACAGGGACCGAGTTACGAGCAGTACTTC. The chain couples TRBV7-6 to TRBJ2-7; 7 positions agree with TRBD1. CDR1 is SGHVS, CDR2 FNYEAQ, per germline. Germline trimming cut 4 bases from V and 4 bases from J; bases unmatched to any gene: 10. This CDR3 spans 15 amino acids.

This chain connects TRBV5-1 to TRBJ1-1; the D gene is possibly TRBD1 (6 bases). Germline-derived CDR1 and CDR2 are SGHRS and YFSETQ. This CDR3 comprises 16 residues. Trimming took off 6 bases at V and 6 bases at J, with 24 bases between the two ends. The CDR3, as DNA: TGCGCCAGCACCCCACAGGGTCTTAGATCTAGCCCTGAAGCTTTCTTT. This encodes CASTPQGLRSSPEAFF.

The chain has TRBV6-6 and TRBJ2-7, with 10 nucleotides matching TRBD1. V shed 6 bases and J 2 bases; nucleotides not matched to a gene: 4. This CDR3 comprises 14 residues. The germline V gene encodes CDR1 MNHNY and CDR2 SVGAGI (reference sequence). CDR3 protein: CASRDDRGPYEQYF. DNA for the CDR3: TGTGCCAGCAGAGACGACAGGGGGCCCTACGAGCAGTACTTC.

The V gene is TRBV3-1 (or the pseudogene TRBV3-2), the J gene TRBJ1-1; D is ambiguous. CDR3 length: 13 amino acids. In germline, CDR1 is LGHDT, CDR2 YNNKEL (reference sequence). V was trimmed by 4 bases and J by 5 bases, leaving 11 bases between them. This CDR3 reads CASSLKKRTEAFF. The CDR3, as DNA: TGTGCCAGCAGCCTAAAAAAGCGAACTGAAGCTTTCTTT.